This T cell receptor beta chain is drawn from a study of molecular identifiers for immune sequencing clone quantification. MiXCR was run by TCRdb on the PCR reads, yielding one entry per CDR3 protein. The sample lists about half a million distinct CDR3 sequences, approximately 25% occurring once. This clonotype was detected only a few times. V was clipped by 0 bases and J by 4 bases, with 9 bases between them. The CDR3 contains 14 residues. Germline V gene sequence: CDR1 MNHNY, CDR2 SVGAGI (reference sequence). Input material: naive CD8+ T cells from blood, with Jurkat cell RNA spiked in. Documented subset: FACS-sorted CD8+CD4-CCR7+CD45RA+ naive T cells. The chain links TRBV6-6 to TRBJ1-1; D is unclear. The receptor's source is a human donor in good health. Some libraries in this study had Jurkat cell RNA spiked in. CDR3 in amino acids: CASSYSIPFTEAFF. CDR3 DNA: TGTGCCAGCAGTTACTCGATCCCATTCACTGAAGCTTTCTTT.